The rows below give T cell receptor beta chains drawn from one sample of a study of blood T cell repertoires in COVID-19. Sequencing was performed with immunoSEQ multiplex PCR; in TCRdb, only in-frame clones are kept and a portion is missing. The profile shows about 440,000 clones, 70% to 90% of them singletons. Sequencing was performed on PBMCs or T cells enriched from blood (not recorded which). The origin of the receptors is a woman younger than 30 with acute COVID-19. The CDR3 runs from the conserved cysteine through the conserved F or W. Fields, in order: J gene, clone size, D gene, V gene, CDR3 protein, CDR3 DNA. A D gene is named only where the DNA matches it firmly. Part of the rows lack a size; the others show once, few, many or a class for expanded clones.

>TRBJ2-7|.|TRBD2|TRBV6-5
CASSYLGLAAYEQYF
TGTGCCAGCAGTTACTTGGGACTAGCTGCCTACGAGCAGTACTTC
>TRBJ1-1|.|TRBD1|TRBV9
CASSPRDRGSTEAFF
TGTGCCAGCAGCCCTCGTGACAGGGGGAGCACTGAAGCTTTCTTT
>TRBJ2-3|.|TRBD1|TRBV24-1
CATGQGGGTQYF
TGTGCCACCGGACAGGGGGGCGGTACGCAGTATTTT
>TRBJ1-3|.|TRBD1|TRBV3-1/TRBV3-2
CASSLGRPGGIEGNTIYF
TGTGCCAGCAGCCTTGGTCGACCAGGGGGTATAGAGGGAAACACCATATATTTT
>TRBJ1-2|.|TRBD1|TRBV19
CASSTTGTAYGYTF
TGTGCCAGTAGTACCACCGGGACAGCCTATGGCTACACCTTC
>TRBJ2-2|.|.|TRBV11-1
CASSGLITGELFF
TGTGCCAGCTCTGGACTCATCACCGGGGAGCTGTTTTTT
>TRBJ1-5|.|TRBD1|TRBV3-1/TRBV3-2
CASSPGQGQPQHF
TGTGCCAGCAGCCCGGGACAGGGGCAGCCCCAGCATTTT
>TRBJ2-3|.|TRBD2|TRBV10-3
CAISESSGSTDTQYF
TGTGCCATCAGTGAGTCTAGCGGGAGCACAGATACGCAGTATTTT
>TRBJ2-4|.|TRBD2|TRBV25-1
CASSVLAGGPAKNIQYF
TGTGCCAGCAGTGTTCTAGCGGGGGGGCCGGCCAAAAACATTCAGTACTTC
>TRBJ1-1|.|TRBD1|TRBV4-1
CASSLGQMSTEAFF
TGCGCCAGCAGCCTGGGACAGATGTCCACTGAAGCTTTCTTT
>TRBJ2-1|.|TRBD1|TRBV7-3
CASSFGDRNVISRGYNEQFF
TGTGCCAGCAGCTTCGGGGACAGGAATGTAATTAGTCGTGGATACAATGAGCAGTTCTTC
>TRBJ2-2|once|TRBD2|TRBV5-6
CASSLSSGAVRVELFF
TGTGCCAGCAGCTTGAGTAGCGGGGCAGTGAGGGTGGAGCTGTTTTTT
>TRBJ2-3|.|.|TRBV7-8
CASSLSGYTDTQYF
TGTGCCAGCAGCTTAAGCGGGTACACAGATACGCAGTATTTT
>TRBJ1-2|.|TRBD1|TRBV7-9
CATAGGQGAGGYTF
TGTGCCACCGCAGGAGGACAGGGGGCTGGGGGCTACACCTTC
>TRBJ1-3|.|.|TRBV7-2
CASSLTSGNTIYF
TGTGCCAGCAGCTTAACTTCTGGAAACACCATATATTTT
>TRBJ1-1|.|TRBD1|TRBV28
CASSLPRDRVTEAFF
TGTGCCAGCAGTTTACCAAGGGACAGGGTGACTGAAGCTTTCTTT
>TRBJ1-1|.|.|TRBV24-1
CATSDPTTGNTEAFF
TGTGCCACCAGTGACCCCACCACAGGGAACACTGAAGCTTTCTTT
>TRBJ1-1|few|.|TRBV11-3
CASSPSANTEAFF
TGTGCCAGCAGCCCCAGCGCGAACACTGAAGCTTTCTTT
>TRBJ2-1|.|TRBD2|TRBV15
CATSTSSLAGVPEQFF
TGTGCCACCAGCACCTCCTCCCTGGCGGGGGTTCCTGAGCAGTTCTTC
>TRBJ1-2|.|TRBD1|TRBV27
CASSLGRGLGYTF
TGTGCCAGCAGTTTAGGCAGGGGGCTTGGCTACACCTTC